A selection of T cell receptor beta chains follows, all from one sample in a study of shared clonotypes between healthy human individuals. Profiling relied on immunoSEQ multiplex PCR, and the TCRdb table lists in-frame clones only, not all of them. The sample lists approximately 2,200,000 clones; 85% to 95% were seen once. Sequenced material: naive CD8+ T cells from PBMCs. Receptors originate from a man between 18 and 29 years old in good health. Some clones in this sample may be carry-over from other donors' samples. CDR3s include the opening cysteine and the closing phenylalanine or tryptophan. D genes are given only for firm matches. Expanded clones are given a class, and other clones once, few, many or no size at all.

-	TRBV27	TRBJ1-5	-	TGTGCCAGCAGTCCTGACGGCGCCAATCAGCCCCAGCATTTT	CASSPDGANQPQHF
-	TRBV7-9	TRBJ1-1	TRBD1	TGTGCCAGCAGCTTTGGGCAGGGGGGGAGCACTGAAGCTTTCTTT	CASSFGQGGSTEAFF
-	TRBV4-1	TRBJ1-4	-	TGCGCCAGCAGCCACCTTCCAGGACCTCCCGCAACTAATGAAAAACTGTTTTTT	CASSHLPGPPATNEKLFF
-	TRBV6-6	TRBJ1-4	-	TGTGCCAGCAGTTACTATCCGGGGGAGGGGGAAAAACTGTTTTTT	CASSYYPGEGEKLFF
once	TRBV14	TRBJ2-3	TRBD1	TGTGCCAGCAGCCTGCAGGGGGCAACAGATACGCAGTATTTT	CASSLQGATDTQYF
-	TRBV4-2	TRBJ2-1	TRBD2	TGTGCCAGCAGCCAAGTGGCCAGCGGGAGCTCCTACAATGAGCAGTTCTTC	CASSQVASGSSYNEQFF
-	TRBV29-1	TRBJ2-7	-	TGCAGCGTTGAGTATATTGATAGGGACAACTGGAGGGGATCCTACGAGCAGTACTTC	CSVEYIDRDNWRGSYEQYF
once	TRBV27	TRBJ2-7	-	TGTGCCAGCGGGTCGGGGGGCCTCGAGCAGTACTTC	CASGSGGLEQYF
once	TRBV9	TRBJ1-2	-	TGTGCCAGCAGCGAGGGTTTCGGGGTACAGATCGATGGCTACACCTTC	CASSEGFGVQIDGYTF
-	TRBV7-6	TRBJ2-3	TRBD1	TGTGCCAGCAGCCCTCGACAGGGGTATCGCGCAGATACGCAGTATTTT	CASSPRQGYRADTQYF
-	TRBV12-5	TRBJ2-5	TRBD1	TGTGCTAGTGTACCCCCCCCCGACAGGGGGCTGAGAGAGACCCAGTACTTC	CASVPPPDRGLRETQYF
-	TRBV27	TRBJ2-5	-	TGTGCCAGCAGTTTACGGGGCAGTTCAGGGTCTGAGACCCAGTACTTC	CASSLRGSSGSETQYF
-	TRBV27	TRBJ2-1	TRBD1	TGTGCCAGCAGTTTATTAGGGACAGGGGGGTTGAATGAGCAGTTCTTC	CASSLLGTGGLNEQFF